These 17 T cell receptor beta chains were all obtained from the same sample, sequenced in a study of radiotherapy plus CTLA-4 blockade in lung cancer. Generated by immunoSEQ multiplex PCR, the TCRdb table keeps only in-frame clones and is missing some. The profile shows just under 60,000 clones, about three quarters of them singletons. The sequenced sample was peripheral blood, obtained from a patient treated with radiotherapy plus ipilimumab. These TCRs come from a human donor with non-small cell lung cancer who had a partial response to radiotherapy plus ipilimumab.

Here the CDR3 reads CASSPVGQLAQPQHF. The DNA for the CDR3 is TGTGCCAGCTCACCAGTCGGACAGCTTGCCCAGCCCCAGCATTTT. This chain links TRBV18 with TRBJ1-5; a weak D match, TRBD1 (6 bases). V lost 2 bases, J lost 7 bases, and 15 bases lay in between. Germline V gene sequence: CDR1 KGHSH, CDR2 LQKENI. The CDR3 loop spans 15 amino acids.

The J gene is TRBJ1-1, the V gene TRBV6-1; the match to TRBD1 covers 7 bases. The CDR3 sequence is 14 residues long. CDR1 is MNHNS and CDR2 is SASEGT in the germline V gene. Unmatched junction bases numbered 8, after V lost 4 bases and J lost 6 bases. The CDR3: CASSAFGQVPEAFF. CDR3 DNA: TGTGCCAGCAGTGCCTTCGGACAGGTCCCTGAAGCTTTCTTT.

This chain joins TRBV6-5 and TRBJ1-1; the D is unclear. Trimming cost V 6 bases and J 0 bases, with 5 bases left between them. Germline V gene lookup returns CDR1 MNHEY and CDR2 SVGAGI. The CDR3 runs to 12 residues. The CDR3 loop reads CASSDMNTEAFF. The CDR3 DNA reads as TGTGCCAGCAGCGACATGAACACTGAAGCTTTCTTT.

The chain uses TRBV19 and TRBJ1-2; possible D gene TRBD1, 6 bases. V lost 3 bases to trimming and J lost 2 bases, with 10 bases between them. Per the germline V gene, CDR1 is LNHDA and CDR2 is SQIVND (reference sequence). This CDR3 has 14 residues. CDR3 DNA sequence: TGTGCCAGTAGTATTTTGGGACAAAACTATGGCTACACCTTC. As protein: CASSILGQNYGYTF.

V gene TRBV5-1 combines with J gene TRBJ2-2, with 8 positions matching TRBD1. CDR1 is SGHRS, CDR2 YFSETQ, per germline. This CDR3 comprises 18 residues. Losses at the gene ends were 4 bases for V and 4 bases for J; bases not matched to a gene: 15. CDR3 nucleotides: TGCGCCAGCAGCCTCTTAAGTTCCAGGGGGCTGCTCACCGGGGAGCTGTTTTTT. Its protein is CASSLLSSRGLLTGELFF. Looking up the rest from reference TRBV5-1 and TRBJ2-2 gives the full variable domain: KAGVTQTPRYLIKTRGQQVTLSCSPISGHRSVSWYQQTPGQGLQFLFEYFSETQRNKGNFPGRFSGRQFSNSRSEMNVSTLELGDSALYLCASSLLSSRGLLTGELFFGEGSRLTVL.

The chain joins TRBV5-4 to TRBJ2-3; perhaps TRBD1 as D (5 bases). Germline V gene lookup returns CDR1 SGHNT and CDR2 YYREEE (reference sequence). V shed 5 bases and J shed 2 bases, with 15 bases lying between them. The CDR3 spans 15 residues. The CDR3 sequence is CASRYDREPTDTQYF. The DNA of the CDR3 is TGTGCCAGCAGGTACGACAGAGAGCCCACAGATACGCAGTATTTT. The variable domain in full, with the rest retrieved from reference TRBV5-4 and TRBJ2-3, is ETGVTQSPTHLIKTRGQQVTLRCSSQSGHNTVSWYQQALGQGPQFIFQYYREEENGRGNFPPRFSGLQFPNYSSELNVNALELDDSALYLCASRYDREPTDTQYFGPGTRLTVL.

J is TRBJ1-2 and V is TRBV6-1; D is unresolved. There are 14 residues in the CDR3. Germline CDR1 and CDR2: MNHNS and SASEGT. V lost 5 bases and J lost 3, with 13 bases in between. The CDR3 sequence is CASSPWRGDYGYTF. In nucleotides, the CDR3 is TGTGCCAGCAGTCCCTGGCGCGGGGACTATGGCTACACCTTC.

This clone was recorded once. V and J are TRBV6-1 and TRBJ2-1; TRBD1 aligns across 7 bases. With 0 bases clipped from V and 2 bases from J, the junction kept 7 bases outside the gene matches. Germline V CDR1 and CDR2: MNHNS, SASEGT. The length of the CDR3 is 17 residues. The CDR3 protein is CASSEALGQRAYNEQFF. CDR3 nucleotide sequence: TGTGCCAGCAGTGAAGCGTTGGGACAGCGTGCCTACAATGAGCAGTTCTTC.

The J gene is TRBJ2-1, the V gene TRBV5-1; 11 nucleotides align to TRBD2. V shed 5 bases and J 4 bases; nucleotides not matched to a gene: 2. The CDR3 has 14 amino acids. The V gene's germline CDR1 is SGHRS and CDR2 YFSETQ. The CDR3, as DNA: TGCGCCAGCAGAACTAGCGGGGGTTACAATGAGCAGTTCTTC. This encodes CASRTSGGYNEQFF.

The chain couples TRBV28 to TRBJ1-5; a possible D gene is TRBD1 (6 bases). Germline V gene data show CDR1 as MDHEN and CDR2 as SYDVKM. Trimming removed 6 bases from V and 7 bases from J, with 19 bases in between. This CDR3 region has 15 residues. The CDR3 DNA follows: TGTGCCAGCAGCTCGCTAGGGGGGGGACGACAGCCCCAGCATTTT. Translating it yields CASSSLGGGRQPQHF.

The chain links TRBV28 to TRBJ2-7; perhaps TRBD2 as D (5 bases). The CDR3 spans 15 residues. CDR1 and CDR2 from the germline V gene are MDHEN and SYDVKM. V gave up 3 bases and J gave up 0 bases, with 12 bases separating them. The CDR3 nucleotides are TGTGCCAGCAGTTTGAAATCAGGACTCTCCTACGAGCAGTACTTC. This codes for CASSLKSGLSYEQYF.

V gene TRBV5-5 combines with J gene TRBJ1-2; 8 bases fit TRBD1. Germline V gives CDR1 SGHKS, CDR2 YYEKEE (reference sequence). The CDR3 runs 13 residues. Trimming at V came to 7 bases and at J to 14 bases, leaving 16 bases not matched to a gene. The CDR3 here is CASGQSYGQGETF. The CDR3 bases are TGTGCCAGCGGCCAAAGCTACGGACAGGGTGAGACCTTC.

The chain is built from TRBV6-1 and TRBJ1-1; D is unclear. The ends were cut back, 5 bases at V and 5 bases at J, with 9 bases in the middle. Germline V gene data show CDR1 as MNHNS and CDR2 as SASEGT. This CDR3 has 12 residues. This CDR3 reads CASSSPGTEAFF. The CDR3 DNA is TGTGCCAGCAGTTCGCCCGGGACTGAAGCTTTCTTT.

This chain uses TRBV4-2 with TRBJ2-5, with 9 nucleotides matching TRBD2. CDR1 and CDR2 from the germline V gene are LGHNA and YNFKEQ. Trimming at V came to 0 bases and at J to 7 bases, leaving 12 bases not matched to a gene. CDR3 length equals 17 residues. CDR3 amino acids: CASSQDPAGGLLGTQYF. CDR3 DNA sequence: TGTGCCAGCAGCCAAGATCCAGCGGGGGGCCTCCTAGGGACCCAGTACTTC.

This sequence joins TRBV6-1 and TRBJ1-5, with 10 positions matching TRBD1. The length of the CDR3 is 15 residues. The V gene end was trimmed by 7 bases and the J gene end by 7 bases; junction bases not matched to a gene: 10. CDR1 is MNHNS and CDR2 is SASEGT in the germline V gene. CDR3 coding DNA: TGTGCCAGCAAAAGTGGGGGACAGGGGAACCAGCCCCAGCATTTT. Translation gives CASKSGGQGNQPQHF.

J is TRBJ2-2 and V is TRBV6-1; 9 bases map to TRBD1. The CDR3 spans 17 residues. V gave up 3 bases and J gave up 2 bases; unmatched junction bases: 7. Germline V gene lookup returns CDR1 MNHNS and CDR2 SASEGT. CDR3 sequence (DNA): TGTGCCAGCAGTGAGAGGGACAGGGCACTTAACACCGGGGAGCTGTTTTTT. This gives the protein CASSERDRALNTGELFF.

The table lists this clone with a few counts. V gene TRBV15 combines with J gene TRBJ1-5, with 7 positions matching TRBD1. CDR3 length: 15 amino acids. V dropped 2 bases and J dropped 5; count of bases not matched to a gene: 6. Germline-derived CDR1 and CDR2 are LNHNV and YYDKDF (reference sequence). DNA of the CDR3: TGTGCCACCAGCAGAAAACAGGGGCAATATCAGCCCCAGCATTTT. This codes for CATSRKQGQYQPQHF.